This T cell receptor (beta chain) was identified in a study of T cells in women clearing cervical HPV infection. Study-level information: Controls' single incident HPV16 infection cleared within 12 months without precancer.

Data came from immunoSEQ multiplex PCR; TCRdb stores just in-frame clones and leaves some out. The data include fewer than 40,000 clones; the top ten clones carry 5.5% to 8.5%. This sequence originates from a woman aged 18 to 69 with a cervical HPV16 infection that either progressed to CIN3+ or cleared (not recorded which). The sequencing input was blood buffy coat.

The sequenced CDR3 bases are TGTGCCAGCAGCTTGTCGGTTTACAATGAG. It specifies CASSLSVYNE. The whole CDR3 reads CASSLSVYNEQFF. This sequence joins TRBV5-6 and TRBJ2-1; D not certain. The CDR3 end lies 3 residues beyond the end of the read and is filled in from the germline J gene. Germline lookup yields CDR1 SGHDT and CDR2 YYEEEE. V lost 1 base, J lost 4 bases, and 6 bases lay in between. This CDR3 is built from 13 residues.